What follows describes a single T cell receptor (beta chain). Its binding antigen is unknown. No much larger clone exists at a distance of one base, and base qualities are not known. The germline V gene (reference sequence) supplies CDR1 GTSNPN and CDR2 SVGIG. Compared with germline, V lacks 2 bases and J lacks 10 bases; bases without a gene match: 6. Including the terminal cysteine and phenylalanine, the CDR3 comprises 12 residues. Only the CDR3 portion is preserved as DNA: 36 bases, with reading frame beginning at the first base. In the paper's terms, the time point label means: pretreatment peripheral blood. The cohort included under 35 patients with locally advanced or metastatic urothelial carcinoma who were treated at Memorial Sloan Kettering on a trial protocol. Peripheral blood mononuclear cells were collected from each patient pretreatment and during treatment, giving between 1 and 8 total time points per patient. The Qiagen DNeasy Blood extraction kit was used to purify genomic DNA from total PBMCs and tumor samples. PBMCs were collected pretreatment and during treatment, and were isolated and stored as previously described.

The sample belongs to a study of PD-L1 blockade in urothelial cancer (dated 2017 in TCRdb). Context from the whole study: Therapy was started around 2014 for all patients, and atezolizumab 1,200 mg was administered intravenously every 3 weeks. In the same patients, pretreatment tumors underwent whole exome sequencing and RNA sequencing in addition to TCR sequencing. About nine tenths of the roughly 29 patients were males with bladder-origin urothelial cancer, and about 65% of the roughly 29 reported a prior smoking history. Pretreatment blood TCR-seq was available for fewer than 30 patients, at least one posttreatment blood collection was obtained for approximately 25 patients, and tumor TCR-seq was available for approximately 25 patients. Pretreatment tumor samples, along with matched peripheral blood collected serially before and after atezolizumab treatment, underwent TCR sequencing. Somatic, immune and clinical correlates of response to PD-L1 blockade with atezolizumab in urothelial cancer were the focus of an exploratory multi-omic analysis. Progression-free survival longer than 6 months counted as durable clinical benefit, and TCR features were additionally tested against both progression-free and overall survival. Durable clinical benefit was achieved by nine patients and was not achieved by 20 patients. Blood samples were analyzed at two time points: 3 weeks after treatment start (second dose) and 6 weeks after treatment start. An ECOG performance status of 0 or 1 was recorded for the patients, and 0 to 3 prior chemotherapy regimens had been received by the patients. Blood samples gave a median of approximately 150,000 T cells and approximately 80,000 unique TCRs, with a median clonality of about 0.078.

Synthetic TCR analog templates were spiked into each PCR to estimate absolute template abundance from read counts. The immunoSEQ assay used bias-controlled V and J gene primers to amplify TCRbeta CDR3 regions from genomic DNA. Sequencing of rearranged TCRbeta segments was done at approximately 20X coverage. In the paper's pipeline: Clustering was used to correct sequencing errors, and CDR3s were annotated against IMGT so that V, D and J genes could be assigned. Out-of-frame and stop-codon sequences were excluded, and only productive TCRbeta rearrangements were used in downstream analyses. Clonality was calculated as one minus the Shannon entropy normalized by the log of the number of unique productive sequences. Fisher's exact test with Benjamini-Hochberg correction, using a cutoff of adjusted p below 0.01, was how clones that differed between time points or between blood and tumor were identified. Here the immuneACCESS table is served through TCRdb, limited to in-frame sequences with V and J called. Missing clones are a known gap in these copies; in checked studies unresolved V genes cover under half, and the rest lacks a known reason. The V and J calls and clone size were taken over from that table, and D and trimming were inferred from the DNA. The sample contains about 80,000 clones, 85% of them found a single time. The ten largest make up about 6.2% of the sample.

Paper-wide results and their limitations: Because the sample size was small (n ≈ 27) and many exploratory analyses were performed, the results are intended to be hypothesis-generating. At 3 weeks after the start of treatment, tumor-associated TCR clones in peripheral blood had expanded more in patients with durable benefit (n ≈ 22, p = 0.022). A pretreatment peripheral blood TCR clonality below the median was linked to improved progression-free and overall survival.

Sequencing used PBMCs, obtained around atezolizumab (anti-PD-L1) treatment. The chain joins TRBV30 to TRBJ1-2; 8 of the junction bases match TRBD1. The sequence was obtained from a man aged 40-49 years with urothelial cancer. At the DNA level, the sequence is TGTGCCTGGAGTCCATTGACAGGGGACTACACCTTC. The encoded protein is CAWSPLTGDYTF.